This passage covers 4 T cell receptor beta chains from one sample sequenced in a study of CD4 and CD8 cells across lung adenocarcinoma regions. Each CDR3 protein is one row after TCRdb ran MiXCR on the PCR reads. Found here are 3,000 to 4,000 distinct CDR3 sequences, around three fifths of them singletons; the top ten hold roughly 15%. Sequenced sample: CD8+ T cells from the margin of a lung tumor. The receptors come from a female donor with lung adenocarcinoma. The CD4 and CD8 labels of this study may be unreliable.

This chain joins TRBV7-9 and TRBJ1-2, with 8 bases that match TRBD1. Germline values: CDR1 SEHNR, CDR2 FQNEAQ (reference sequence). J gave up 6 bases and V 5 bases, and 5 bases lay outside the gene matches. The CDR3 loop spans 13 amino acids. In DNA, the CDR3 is TGTGCCAGCAGCCTGGACAGGGACGATGGCTACACCTTC. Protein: CASSLDRDDGYTF.

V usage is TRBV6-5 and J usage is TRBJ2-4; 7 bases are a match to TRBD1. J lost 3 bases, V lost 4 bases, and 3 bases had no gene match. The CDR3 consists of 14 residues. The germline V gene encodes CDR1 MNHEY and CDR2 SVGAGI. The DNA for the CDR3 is TGTGCCAGCAGTTTACAGGGGAGCAAAAACATTCAGTACTTC. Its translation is CASSLQGSKNIQYF.

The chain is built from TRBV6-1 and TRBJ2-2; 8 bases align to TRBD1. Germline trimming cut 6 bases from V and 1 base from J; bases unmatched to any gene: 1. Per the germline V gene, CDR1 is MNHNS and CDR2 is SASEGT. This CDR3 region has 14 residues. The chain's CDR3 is CASRDRVNTGELFF. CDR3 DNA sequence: TGTGCCAGCAGGGACAGGGTGAACACCGGGGAGCTGTTTTTT.

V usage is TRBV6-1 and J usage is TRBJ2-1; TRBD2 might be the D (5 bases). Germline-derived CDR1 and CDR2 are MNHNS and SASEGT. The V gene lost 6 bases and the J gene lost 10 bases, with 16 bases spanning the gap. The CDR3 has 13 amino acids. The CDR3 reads CASSPPSPGEQFF. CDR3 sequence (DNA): TGTGCCAGCAGCCCACCCAGTCCGGGGGAGCAGTTCTTC.